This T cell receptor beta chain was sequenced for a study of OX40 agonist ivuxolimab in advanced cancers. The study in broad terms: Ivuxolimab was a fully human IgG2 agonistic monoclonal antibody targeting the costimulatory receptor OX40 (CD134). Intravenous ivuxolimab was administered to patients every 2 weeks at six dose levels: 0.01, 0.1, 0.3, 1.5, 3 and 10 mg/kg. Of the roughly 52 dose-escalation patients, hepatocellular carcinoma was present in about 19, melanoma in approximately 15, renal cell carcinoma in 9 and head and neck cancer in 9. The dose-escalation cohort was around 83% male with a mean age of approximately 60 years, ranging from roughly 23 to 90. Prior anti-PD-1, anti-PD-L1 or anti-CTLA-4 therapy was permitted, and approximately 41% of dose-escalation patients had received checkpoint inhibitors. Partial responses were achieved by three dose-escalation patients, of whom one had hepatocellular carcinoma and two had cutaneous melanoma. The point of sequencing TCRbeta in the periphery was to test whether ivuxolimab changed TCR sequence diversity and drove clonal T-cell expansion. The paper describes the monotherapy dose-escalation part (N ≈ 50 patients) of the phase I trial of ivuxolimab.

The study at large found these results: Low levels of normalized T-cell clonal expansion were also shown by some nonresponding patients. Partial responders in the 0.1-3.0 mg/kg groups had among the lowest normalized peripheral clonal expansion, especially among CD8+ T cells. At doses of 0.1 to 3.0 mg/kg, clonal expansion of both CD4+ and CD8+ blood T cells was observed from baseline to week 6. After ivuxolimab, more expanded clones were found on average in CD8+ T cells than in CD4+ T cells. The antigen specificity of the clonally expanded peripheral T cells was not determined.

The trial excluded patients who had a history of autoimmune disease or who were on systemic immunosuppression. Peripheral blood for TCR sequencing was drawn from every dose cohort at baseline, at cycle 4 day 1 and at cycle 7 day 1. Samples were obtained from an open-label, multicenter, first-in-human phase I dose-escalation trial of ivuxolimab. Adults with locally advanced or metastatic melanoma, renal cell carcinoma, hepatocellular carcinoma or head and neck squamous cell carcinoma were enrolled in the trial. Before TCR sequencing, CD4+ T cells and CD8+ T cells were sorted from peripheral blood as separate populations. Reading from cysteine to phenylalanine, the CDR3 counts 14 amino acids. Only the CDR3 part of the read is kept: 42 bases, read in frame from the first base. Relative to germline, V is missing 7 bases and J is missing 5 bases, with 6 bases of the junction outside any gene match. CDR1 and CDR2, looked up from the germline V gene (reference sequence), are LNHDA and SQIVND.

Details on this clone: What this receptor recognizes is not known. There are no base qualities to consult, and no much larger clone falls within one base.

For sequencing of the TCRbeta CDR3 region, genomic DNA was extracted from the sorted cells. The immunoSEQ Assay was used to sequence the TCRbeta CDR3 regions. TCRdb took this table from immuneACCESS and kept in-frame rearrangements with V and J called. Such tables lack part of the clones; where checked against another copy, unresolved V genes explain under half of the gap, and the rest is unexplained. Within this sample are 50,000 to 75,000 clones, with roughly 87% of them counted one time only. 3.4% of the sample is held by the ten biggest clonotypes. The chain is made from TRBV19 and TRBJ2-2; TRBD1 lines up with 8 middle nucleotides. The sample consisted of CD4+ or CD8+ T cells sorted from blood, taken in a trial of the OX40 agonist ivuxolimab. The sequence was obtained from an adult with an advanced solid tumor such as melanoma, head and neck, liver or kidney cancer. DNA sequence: TGTGCCAGTAAAGGACAGGGAGAAACCGGGGAGCTGTTTTTT. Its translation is CASKGQGETGELFF.